The T cell receptor beta chain described here comes from a study of vaccination and CD4 T cells after COVID-19. As to treatment: approximately 10-day PBMC culture with coronavirus spike peptide pools or control peptides (ViraFEST assay). Details on this clonotype: Its target is unknown.

Sequenced with the Oncomine TCR Beta short-read assay was DNA taken from cultured CD4+ T cells. TCRdb processed the PCR reads anew with MiXCR; each CDR3 protein has one entry. Here the sample spans around 16,000 distinct CDR3 sequences, approximately 65% being singletons. The germline V gene has CDR1 SGHNT and CDR2 YYREEE (reference sequence). V lost 3 bases, J lost 5 bases, and 15 bases stayed unmatched. The CDR3 extends over 17 amino acids. The chain employs TRBV5-4 and TRBJ2-5, with TRBD2 identical over 8 bases. Input material: CD4+ T cells from blood, cultured in vitro. The TCR originated in a human donor who had recovered from COVID-19. The CDR3 DNA reads as TGTGCCAGCAGCTCGGGAGGGACCACGCCACGCTTGGAGACCCAGTACTTC. Its protein product is CASSSGGTTPRLETQYF.